This TCR beta chain was captured in a study of regulatory T cells in long-lasting Graves disease. The table lists this clonotype with a few counts. Antigen specificity is unknown. Construction of the TCR beta libraries employed iRepertoire HTBI primers in conjunction with Arm-PCR of CDR3 regions. Each CDR3 protein is one row after TCRdb ran MiXCR on the multiplex PCR reads. Of 440,000 or so distinct CDR3 sequences listed, roughly 15% are singletons. General observations from the study: Persistent Graves' patients had lower TCR diversity than newly diagnosed ones.

The germline V gene has CDR1 GTSNPN and CDR2 SVGIG (reference sequence). The CDR3 is made up of 14 amino acids. Trimming shortened V by 2 bases and J by 3 bases, and 11 bases separated the two germline ends. The time point was: newly diagnosed GD, antithyroid drugs for less than 3 months. Generation of the TCR library employed RNA extracted from PBMCs. In addition, the sample was reused for a study of T cells in Graves' hyperthyroidism and ophthalmopathy. That report adds: Each diagnosis drew on symptoms, thyroxine, TRAb, thyroid ultrasound and orbital computed tomography findings. Onset of ophthalmopathy came a median 6.5 months after the model predicted it.

The specimen was peripheral blood mononuclear cells (PBMCs), collected at new diagnosis, from a patient treated with antithyroid drugs. The chain combines TRBV30 with TRBJ2-1; D may be TRBD1 or TRBD2 (5 bases each). This clonotype was sampled from a young woman with Graves disease. The CDR3 is CAWSTGTRYNEQFF. The CDR3 DNA reads as TGTGCCTGGAGTACGGGGACGCGCTACAATGAGCAGTTCTTC. The complete variable domain, with remaining parts taken from reference TRBV30 and TRBJ2-1, reads SQTIHQWPATLVQPVGSPLSLECTVEGTSNPNLYWYRQAAGRGLQLLFYSVGIGQISSEVPQNLSASRPQDRQFILSSKKLLLSDSGFYLCAWSTGTRYNEQFFGPGTRLTVL.